One sample yielded the 31 T cell receptor beta chains listed below, sequenced in a study of CD8 T cells in ankylosing spondylitis. TCRdb reprocessed the 5' RACE reads via MiXCR and lists one record per CDR3 protein. The top ten hold 3.5% of the sample, which has just over 300,000 distinct CDR3 sequences, 20% seen once. Sequencing input: blood, either unsorted or a sorted T cell fraction (not recorded which). These receptors were collected from a female donor with ankylosing spondylitis or in good health (not recorded which).

The chain combines TRBV7-2 with TRBJ1-5; D is undetermined. The V end lost 5 bases, the J end lost 0 bases, and 11 bases lay between the germline ends. Germline values: CDR1 SGHTA, CDR2 FQGNSA. CDR3 length: 15 amino acids. The DNA of the CDR3 is TGTGCCAGCAGCCCCGAGTCGTATAGCAATCAGCCCCAGCATTTT. It is translated as CASSPESYSNQPQHF.

There are a few counts of this clonotype. The J gene is TRBJ2-1, the V gene TRBV29-1, with 11 nucleotides matching TRBD1. With 6 bases clipped from V and 1 base from J, the junction kept 8 bases outside the gene matches. This CDR3 is built from 16 residues. CDR1 and CDR2 from the germline V gene are SQVTM and ANQGSEA. CDR3 loop: CSVPTDRGPSYNEQFF. As DNA, the CDR3 is TGCAGCGTACCCACGGACAGGGGGCCTTCCTACAATGAGCAGTTCTTC.

This chain links TRBV29-1 with TRBJ2-1; either TRBD1 or TRBD2 may fit D (5 bases each). Looked up from germline, CDR1 is SQVTM and CDR2 is ANQGSEA. Trimming left V 3 bases short and J 0 bases short, with 12 bases between. This CDR3 region has 15 residues. The CDR3 sequence is CSVDYKGSSYNEQFF. CDR3 DNA sequence: TGCAGCGTTGATTATAAGGGGAGCTCCTACAATGAGCAGTTCTTC.

This chain joins TRBV6-1 and TRBJ1-1; D is unresolved. The germline gives CDR1 MNHNS, CDR2 SASEGT. V was trimmed by 9 bases and J by 6 bases, leaving 17 bases between them. This CDR3 spans 13 amino acids. The CDR3 region has the DNA TGTGCCAGTGGTAGGAAGCAATTCGCTGAAGCTTTCTTT. It is translated as CASGRKQFAEAFF.

The gene calls are TRBV4-3 and TRBJ2-3; a weak D match, TRBD2 (5 bases). Looked up from germline, CDR1 is LGHNA and CDR2 is YSLEER. With 4 bases removed from V and 0 bases from J, the gap between germline ends came to 11 bases. The CDR3 has 15 amino acids. DNA of the CDR3: TGCGCCAGCAGCCCGTCGTGGACTAGCACAGATACGCAGTATTTT. Its translation is CASSPSWTSTDTQYF.

This clonotype was observed at least ten times. The chain uses TRBV4-2 and TRBJ2-7; 9 bases line up with TRBD1. This CDR3 region has 15 residues. CDR1 and CDR2 (germline): LGHNA, YNFKEQ. V lost 3 bases, J lost 7 bases, and 10 bases stayed unmatched. This chain's CDR3 is CASSHNVGQGREQYF. CDR3 bases: TGTGCCAGCAGCCACAACGTGGGACAGGGTCGAGAGCAGTACTTC.

V and J are TRBV25-1 and TRBJ2-7, with 9 bases fitting TRBD2. The CDR3 has 13 residues. Germline-derived CDR1 and CDR2 are MGHDK and SYGVNS. J was trimmed by 7 bases and V by 2 bases; bases with no gene match: 3. CDR3 DNA sequence: TGTGCCAGCAGTGAACTAGCGGGAAGTGAGCAGTACTTC. Its translation: CASSELAGSEQYF.

Comments on this clonotype: Since a much larger clone is just one base distant, this may be a read error. The CDR3 ends on some other residue instead of the conserved phenylalanine or tryptophan, so this is likely a read error. This chain links TRBV7-9 with TRBJ1-2; no clear D. The CDR3 covers 15 residues. V was clipped by 5 bases and J by 3 bases, with 16 bases between them. The germline V gene encodes CDR1 SEHNR and CDR2 FQNEAQ (reference sequence). CDR3 coding DNA: TGTGCCAGCAGCCGCGTGGGCAGTTCACACTATGGCTACACCTTA. Translation: CASSRVGSSHYGYTL.

This clonotype was picked up a small number of times. The chain uses TRBV12-3 or TRBV12-4 and TRBJ2-1; D might be TRBD1 or TRBD2, each matching 6 bases. The CDR3 is 17 residues long. The V and J ends lost 6 bases and 3 bases respectively, with 21 bases between them. CDR3 DNA: TGTGCCAGCAGACCCTTTAGGGGGGTAGCGGTCTACAATGAGCAGTTCTTC. Translated, it gives CASRPFRGVAVYNEQFF.

This clonotype turned up a few times. This CDR3 is CSARAQRARTDTQYF. Here the CDR3 DNA reads TGCAGTGCTAGAGCACAGCGGGCCCGCACAGATACGCAGTATTTT. The J gene is TRBJ2-3, the V gene TRBV20-1, with D tentatively TRBD2 (6 bases). Germline assignment: CDR1 DFQATT and CDR2 SNEGSKA (reference sequence). The V and J ends lost 1 base and 1 base respectively, with 12 bases between them. The length of the CDR3 is 15 residues.

The genes are TRBV3-1 and TRBJ2-7, with 11 bases aligning to TRBD2. Germline V gives CDR1 LGHDT, CDR2 YNNKEL (reference sequence). CDR3 length: 17 amino acids. J gave up 7 bases and V 1 base, and 12 bases lay outside the gene matches. CDR3 sequence reads: CASSQGALAGGASEQYF. The CDR3 DNA follows: TGTGCCAGCAGCCAAGGAGCGCTAGCGGGAGGAGCGAGTGAGCAGTACTTC.

The V gene is TRBV7-8, the J gene TRBJ2-7, with 9 bases matching TRBD1. There are 14 residues in the CDR3. Germline CDR1 and CDR2: SGHVS and FQNEAQ. Losses at the gene ends were 5 bases for V and 3 bases for J; bases not matched to a gene: 5. CDR3: CASSTRDRVYEQYF. DNA of the CDR3: TGTGCCAGCAGCACCCGGGACAGGGTCTACGAGCAGTACTTC.

This clonotype has more than one count but fewer than ten. The rearrangement links TRBV15 to TRBJ2-5; 10 positions agree with TRBD2. V shed 4 bases, J shed 3 bases, and the junction held 5 bases outside the gene matches. Germline V CDR1 and CDR2: LNHNV, YYDKDF (reference sequence). This CDR3 contains 15 residues. CDR3 amino acids: CATSKPGLAEETQYF. In nucleotides, the CDR3 is TGTGCCACCAGCAAACCCGGACTAGCGGAAGAGACCCAGTACTTC.

This clonotype was recorded a few times. The chain recombines TRBV4-3 with TRBJ2-7; TRBD1 might be the D (7 bases). V gave up 0 bases and J gave up 6 bases, with 15 bases separating them. Looked up from germline, CDR1 is LGHNA and CDR2 is YSLEER. The CDR3 runs to 15 residues. DNA of the CDR3: TGCGCCAGCAGCCAAGATTGGAGGAGGGGGCGCGAGCAGTACTTC. It translates to CASSQDWRRGREQYF.

The chain is built from TRBV7-2 and TRBJ2-4, with TRBD2 as a possible D gene (6 bases). The V end was cut by 1 base, the J end by 8 bases, with 9 bases between. The CDR3 spans 13 residues. Per the germline V gene, CDR1 is SGHTA and CDR2 is FQGNSA. The CDR3, as DNA: TGTGCCAGCAGCTTAGAGCCGGGAGACATTCAGTACTTC. It specifies CASSLEPGDIQYF.

J is TRBJ1-1 and V is TRBV10-3, with 9 bases fitting TRBD1. The CDR3 contains 15 residues. V dropped 6 bases and J dropped 0; count of bases not matched to a gene: 5. In germline, CDR1 is ENHRY, CDR2 SYGVKD. The CDR3 protein is CAIRPGTGLNTEAFF. In DNA, the CDR3 is TGTGCCATCAGACCCGGGACAGGGTTGAACACTGAAGCTTTCTTT.

The J gene is TRBJ2-7, the V gene TRBV7-2; D gene uncertain. V lost 5 bases, J lost 9 bases, and 23 bases lay in between. CDR3 length: 15 amino acids. CDR1 is SGHTA, CDR2 FQGNSA, per germline. CDR3 sequence reads: CASSRGPPPTTGQYF. The CDR3 DNA follows: TGTGCCAGCAGCCGCGGCCCGCCACCTACGACGGGGCAGTACTTC. Full variable domain (rest looked up from reference TRBV7-2 and TRBJ2-7): GAGVSQSPSNKVTEKGKDVELRCDPISGHTALYWYRQSLGQGLEFLIYFQGNSAPDKSGLPSDRFSAERTGGSVSTLTIQRTQQEDSAVYLCASSRGPPPTTGQYFGPGTRLTVT.

The chain recombines TRBV29-1 with TRBJ1-3; D might be TRBD1 (6 bases). V gave up 7 bases and J gave up 4 bases, with 14 bases separating them. The CDR3 spans 13 residues. CDR1 is SQVTM and CDR2 is ANQGSEA in the germline V gene. CDR3 sequence: CSAGTTSGNTIYF. The DNA of the CDR3 is TGCAGCGCAGGGACAACATCGGGAAACACCATATATTTT.

This clonotype has a count of ten or more. The chain has TRBV6-5 and TRBJ2-5; TRBD2 agrees at 9 bases. Germline V gene lookup returns CDR1 MNHEY and CDR2 SVGAGI. The CDR3 loop spans 15 amino acids. Germline trimming cut 2 bases from V and 1 base from J; bases unmatched to any gene: 2. This chain's CDR3 is CASSYSGRTQETQYF. Here the CDR3 DNA reads TGTGCCAGCAGTTACAGCGGGAGGACCCAAGAGACCCAGTACTTC.

This clonotype was observed a few times. The genes are TRBV15 and TRBJ1-4; maybe TRBD1 (5 bases). CDR3 length: 15 residues. Germline CDR1 and CDR2: LNHNV and YYDKDF (reference sequence). V was trimmed by 5 bases and J by 6 bases, leaving 16 bases between them. CDR3 in amino acids: CATSARDRGDEKLFF. CDR3 DNA sequence: TGTGCCACCAGCGCCCGGGACCGAGGGGATGAAAAACTGTTTTTT.

The V and J genes are TRBV12-3 or TRBV12-4 and TRBJ2-2; TRBD2 agrees at 11 bases. The J segment lost 5 bases and the V segment lost 2 bases, leaving 4 bases of the junction unmatched. The CDR3 has 16 residues. CDR3 in DNA: TGTGCCAGCAGTTTAACTAGCGGGAGTCTGACCGGGGAGCTGTTTTTT. This gives the protein CASSLTSGSLTGELFF.

This chain joins TRBV12-3 or TRBV12-4 and TRBJ2-7; possible D gene TRBD2, 5 bases. Trimming pared 6 bases from V and 3 bases from J, leaving 12 bases between. The CDR3 loop spans 13 amino acids. CDR3 nucleotide sequence: TGTGCCAGCAGCCTCGGGATTCTCTACGAGCAGTACTTC. Translated, it gives CASSLGILYEQYF.

The chain employs TRBV20-1 and TRBJ1-1; D not resolved. The germline gives CDR1 DFQATT, CDR2 SNEGSKA (reference sequence). CDR3 length: 13 amino acids. The germline V and J ends were trimmed by 2 bases and 4 bases, with 11 bases remaining between them. CDR3 sequence reads: CSARRSAGTEAFF. DNA for the CDR3: TGCAGTGCTAGACGGAGCGCGGGCACTGAAGCTTTCTTT.

This clonotype was seen repeatedly, ten times or more. The DNA of the CDR3 is TGCGCCAGCAGCTCCTATCAGAACACCGGGGAGCTGTTTTTT. This gives the protein CASSSYQNTGELFF. The chain recombines TRBV5-1 with TRBJ2-2; D is ambiguous. The CDR3 contains 14 residues. With 3 bases removed from V and 1 base from J, the gap between germline ends came to 7 bases. Germline V lookup: CDR1 SGHRS, CDR2 YFSETQ.

Only a few counts were recorded for this clonotype. The chain employs TRBV6-1 and TRBJ2-7, with D hard to call. Germline CDR1 and CDR2: MNHNS and SASEGT. With 4 bases removed from V and 0 bases from J, the gap between germline ends came to 16 bases. CDR3 length: 16 residues. Here the CDR3 reads CASSGFEASFSYEQYF. CDR3 nucleotide sequence: TGTGCCAGCAGTGGATTTGAAGCCTCCTTCTCCTACGAGCAGTACTTC.

Many counts were recorded for this clonotype. The CDR3 is CSVEEGQGWTQYF. DNA of the CDR3: TGCAGCGTTGAAGAGGGACAGGGATGGACGCAGTATTTT. The chain has TRBV29-1 and TRBJ2-3; TRBD1 aligns across 9 bases. The J segment lost 9 bases and the V segment lost 0 bases, leaving 4 bases of the junction unmatched. The CDR3 has 13 amino acids. CDR1 is SQVTM and CDR2 is ANQGSEA in the germline V gene.

In this sample, this clonotype turned up many times. V and J are TRBV12-3 or TRBV12-4 and TRBJ2-7, with a possible D match to TRBD2 (6 bases). CDR3 size: 15 residues. The V end lost 5 bases, the J end lost 1 base, and 15 bases lay between the germline ends. CDR3 amino acids: CASSPLERVSYEQYF. CDR3 DNA sequence: TGTGCCAGCAGTCCCCTCGAGCGGGTTTCCTACGAGCAGTACTTC.

A few counts support this clonotype. The chain couples TRBV30 to TRBJ1-5, with D unclear. CDR1 and CDR2 (germline): GTSNPN, SVGIG (reference sequence). V shed 4 bases and J shed 5 bases, with 12 bases lying between them. The CDR3 contains 13 residues. The CDR3, as DNA: TGTGCCTGGACCGAATCAGAAGATCAGCCCCAGCATTTT. Translated, it gives CAWTESEDQPQHF.

V and J are TRBV12-3 or TRBV12-4 and TRBJ2-7; D could derive from TRBD1 or TRBD2 (5 bases each). CDR3 length: 15 amino acids. V was trimmed by 6 bases and J by 7 bases, leaving 22 bases between them. The CDR3 coding sequence is TGTGCCAGCAGCCAGACCGGGACGTCGGTTGGGGAGCAGTACTTC. It yields the protein CASSQTGTSVGEQYF.

This clonotype was recorded a few times. J is TRBJ1-5 and V is TRBV18; a weak D match, TRBD1 (6 bases). Germline loops: CDR1 KGHSH, CDR2 LQKENI. The CDR3 runs to 15 residues. The V and J ends lost 2 bases and 2 bases respectively, with 10 bases between them. CDR3 sequence: CASSPLRGGNQPQHF. CDR3 nucleotides: TGTGCCAGCTCACCATTGAGGGGGGGCAATCAGCCCCAGCATTTT.

The J gene is TRBJ2-7, the V gene TRBV6-5; D tentatively reads TRBD1 or TRBD2 (5 bases each). Looked up from germline, CDR1 is MNHEY and CDR2 is SVGAGI. CDR3 length equals 18 residues. With 4 bases removed from V and 1 base from J, the gap between germline ends came to 23 bases. CDR3 DNA sequence: TGTGCCAGCAGTTTCAGGGTCACGGGAAACATGGGATCCTACGAGCAGTACTTC. Protein: CASSFRVTGNMGSYEQYF.